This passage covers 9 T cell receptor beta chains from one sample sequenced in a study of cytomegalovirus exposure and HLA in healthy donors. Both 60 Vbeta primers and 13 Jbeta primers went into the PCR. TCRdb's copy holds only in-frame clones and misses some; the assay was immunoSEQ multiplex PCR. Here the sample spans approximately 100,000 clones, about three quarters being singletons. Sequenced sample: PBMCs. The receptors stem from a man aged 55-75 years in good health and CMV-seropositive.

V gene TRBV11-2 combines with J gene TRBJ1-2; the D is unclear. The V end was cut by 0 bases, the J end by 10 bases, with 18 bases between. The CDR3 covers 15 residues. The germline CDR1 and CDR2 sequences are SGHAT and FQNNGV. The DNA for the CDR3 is TGTGCCAGCAGCTTAGACGGTGGGCAGATATCCCTCTACACCTTC. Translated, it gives CASSLDGGQISLYTF.

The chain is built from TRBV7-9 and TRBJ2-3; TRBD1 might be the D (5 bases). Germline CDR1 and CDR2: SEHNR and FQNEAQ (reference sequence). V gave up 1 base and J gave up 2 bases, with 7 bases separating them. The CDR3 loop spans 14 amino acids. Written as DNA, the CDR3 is TGTGCCAGCAGCTTAGTAGGGGACACAGATACGCAGTATTTT. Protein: CASSLVGDTDTQYF.

The CDR3 DNA sequence: TGCGCCAGCAGCTTAACCGGGACAGGGGAAGGCTACACCTTC. Translation: CASSLTGTGEGYTF. This rearrangement joins TRBV5-1 to TRBJ1-2; 10 bases match TRBD1. The CDR3 is 14 amino acids. The V segment lost 2 bases and the J segment 8 bases; nucleotides outside the gene matches: 6. CDR1 and CDR2 (germline): SGHRS, YFSETQ.

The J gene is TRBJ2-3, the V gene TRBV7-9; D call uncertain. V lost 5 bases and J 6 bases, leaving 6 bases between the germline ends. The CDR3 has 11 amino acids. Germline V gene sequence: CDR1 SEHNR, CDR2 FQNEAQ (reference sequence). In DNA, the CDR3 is TGTGCCAGCAGCCCTCGGGATACGCAGTATTTT. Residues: CASSPRDTQYF.

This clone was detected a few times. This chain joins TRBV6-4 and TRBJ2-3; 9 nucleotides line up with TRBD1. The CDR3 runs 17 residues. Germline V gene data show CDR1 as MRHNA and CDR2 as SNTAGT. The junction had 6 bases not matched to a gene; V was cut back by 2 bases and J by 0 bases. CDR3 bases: TGTGCCAGCAGTGACGACAGGGGGACCCCTAGCACAGATACGCAGTATTTT. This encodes CASSDDRGTPSTDTQYF.

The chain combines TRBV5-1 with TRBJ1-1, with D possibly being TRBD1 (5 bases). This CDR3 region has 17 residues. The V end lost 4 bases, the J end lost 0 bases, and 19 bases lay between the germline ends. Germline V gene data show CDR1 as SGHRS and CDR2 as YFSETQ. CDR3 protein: CASSPSRQTLMNTEAFF. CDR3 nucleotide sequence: TGCGCCAGCAGCCCTTCACGACAGACACTCATGAACACTGAAGCTTTCTTT. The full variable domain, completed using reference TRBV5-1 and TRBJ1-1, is KAGVTQTPRYLIKTRGQQVTLSCSPISGHRSVSWYQQTPGQGLQFLFEYFSETQRNKGNFPGRFSGRQFSNSRSEMNVSTLELGDSALYLCASSPSRQTLMNTEAFFGQGTRLTVV.

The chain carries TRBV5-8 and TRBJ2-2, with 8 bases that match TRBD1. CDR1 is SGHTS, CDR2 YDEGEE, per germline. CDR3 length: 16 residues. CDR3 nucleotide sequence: TGTGGCTACCTAGCCCTACAGGGGGTGACGTCCGGGGAGCTGTTTTTT. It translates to CGYLALQGVTSGELFF.

The CDR3: CASSLDYLYEQFF. DNA of the CDR3: TGTGCCAGCAGCCTGGACTATTTATATGAGCAGTTCTTC. The rearrangement joins TRBV7-2 to TRBJ2-1; TRBD2 might be the D (6 bases). CDR3 length: 13 amino acids. Germline V gives CDR1 SGHTA, CDR2 FQGNSA. V was cut by 5 bases and J by 8 bases, with 13 bases left in between.

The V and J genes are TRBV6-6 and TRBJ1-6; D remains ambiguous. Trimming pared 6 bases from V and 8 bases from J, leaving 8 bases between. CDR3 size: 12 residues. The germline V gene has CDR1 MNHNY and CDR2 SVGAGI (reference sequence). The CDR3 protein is CASSRQDSPLHF. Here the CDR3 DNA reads TGTGCCAGCAGCCGCCAGGATTCACCCCTCCACTTT.